This record covers a single TCR beta chain. Profiling relied on immunoSEQ multiplex PCR, and the TCRdb table lists in-frame clones only, not all of them. Among 65,000 to 90,000 clones, 95% to 98% were seen once, and the ten largest hold approximately 0.21%. The data derive from a study of technical replicates of blood from several donors. Trimming took 0 bases from V and 1 from J; bases not matched to a gene: 2. CDR1 and CDR2 (germline): SGHTA, FQGNSA. This CDR3 is built from 15 residues. The chain couples TRBV7-2 to TRBJ2-7; 8 positions match TRBD2. The source is a human donor in good health. The source material was T cells isolated from PBMCs. For the CDR3, the DNA is TGTGCCAGCAGCTTAGCCGGGACTAGTTCCTACGAGCAGTACTTC. It encodes CASSLAGTSSYEQYF.